This section outlines one T cell receptor (beta chain) sequence together with its context. The data originate from a study of blood T cell repertoires in COVID-19. Study context: Sites across the United States, Italy and Spain contributed samples from acute and convalescent COVID-19. PBMCs, B-cell-depleted T cells, or T cells were the source of the cDNA or gDNA that made up the material.

Germline values: CDR1 SGHAT, CDR2 FQNNGV. The ends were cut back, 1 base at V and 0 bases at J, with 10 bases in the middle. CDR3 length: 16 residues. In the source study's methods: It was from reference gene primer amplification that nucleated cell counts were estimated. Measured with immunoSEQ multiplex PCR; TCRdb has only the in-frame clones, and not every one. V and J calls and clone size come straight from that table; D and trimming were deduced from the DNA. The profile shows around 30,000 clones, over 75% of them singletons. The sequencing sample was made of peripheral blood. This clonotype originated in a man aged 60-69 years with acute or convalescent COVID-19. The chain carries TRBV11-2 and TRBJ1-3; no clear D gene. The CDR3 DNA reads TGTGCCAGCAGCTTAGTGATTACAGACTCTGGAAACACCATATATTTT. Translating it yields CASSLVITDSGNTIYF.